A selection of T cell receptor beta chains follows, all from one sample in a study of T cell repertoires in cytomegalovirus infection. Via MiXCR, TCRdb re-called the reads, giving one row per CDR3 protein. This table has approximately 190,000 distinct CDR3 sequences, nearly 9.5% appearing once. Material for sequencing was PBMCs. Every receptor here comes from a human donor in good health (CMV status not recorded). Some clones in this sample may be carry-over from other donors' samples. Each CDR3 is given with its conserved first and last residue.

>TRBJ1-5|TRBV7-8
CASSSGGIRGEPQHF
>TRBJ2-3|TRBV20-1
CSAPSGGLSFTDTQYF
>TRBJ2-7|TRBV6-2/TRBV6-3
CASSSTGGNEQYF
>TRBJ1-5|TRBV28
CASSLDPRRPQHF
>TRBJ2-7|TRBV7-2
CASSLAARLYEQYF
>TRBJ2-7|TRBV20-1
CSASRDRGLWEQYF
>TRBJ1-4|TRBV14
CASSQERSEKLFF
>TRBJ2-7|TRBV28
CASSQSSKGVYEQYF
>TRBJ2-1|TRBV7-8
CASSRTSGNSYNEQFF
>TRBJ1-4|TRBV29-1
CSGGDRGFEKLFF
>TRBJ1-1|TRBV14
CASSQVHNRNTEAFF
>TRBJ2-2|TRBV7-9
CASSPSSGSNTGELFF
>TRBJ1-6|TRBV7-2
CASSLGWRQGNSPLHF
>TRBJ2-1|TRBV7-9
CASSLRSGNEQFF
>TRBJ1-1|TRBV28
CASSSARLMVEAFF
>TRBJ2-2|TRBV5-1
CASSPFTRPGQVTGELFF
>TRBJ1-1|TRBV28
CASSPLTLTDNTEAFF
>TRBJ2-1|TRBV20-1
CSARLSGRANEQFF
>TRBJ1-1|TRBV6-2/TRBV6-3
CASSYWDKMAEAFF
>TRBJ1-1|TRBV27
CASSLSGSPNTEAFF
>TRBJ1-1|TRBV7-8
CASSLVRGRRMNTEAFF
>TRBJ2-5|TRBV4-3
CASSQETSNQETQYF
>TRBJ2-1|TRBV7-2
CASSLQGVTYNEQFF
>TRBJ1-5|TRBV28
CASSNWMGGSNQPQHF
>TRBJ1-1|TRBV7-2
CASSLVVRTPTEAFF
>TRBJ1-2|TRBV19
CASSATGDGGYTF
>TRBJ2-3|TRBV5-5
CASAERGTRTDTQYF
>TRBJ2-3|TRBV7-2
CASSLLGTGDPDTQYF
>TRBJ2-5|TRBV7-2
CASSLAASGGQETQYF
>TRBJ2-7|TRBV7-9
CASSLDGTRSSYEQYF
>TRBJ1-1|TRBV7-2
CASSEWTGGTEAFF
>TRBJ2-7|TRBV28
CASSPPERGSYEQYF
>TRBJ2-7|TRBV9
CASSPGGTGEQYF
>TRBJ2-1|TRBV6-2/TRBV6-3
CASSYRGGALWPYNEQFF
>TRBJ1-1|TRBV20-1
CSAASLGSGNTEAFF
>TRBJ2-7|TRBV14
CASSQFGGNYEQYF
>TRBJ2-5|TRBV29-1
CSVEWTGETQYF
>TRBJ2-5|TRBV11-2
CASSLDPASVETQYF
>TRBJ1-1|TRBV20-1
CSAKGAAEAFF
>TRBJ1-6|TRBV20-1
CSARDPRVGDGSPLHF
>TRBJ1-1|TRBV20-1
CSASPPGGTGVATEAFF
>TRBJ2-6|TRBV19
CASSTSTSGANVLTF
>TRBJ1-6|TRBV7-9
CASSLIQGNSPLHF
>TRBJ1-3|TRBV7-2
CASSLGGFNTIYF